This entry lists 21 T cell receptor beta chains sequenced from one sample in a study of blood T cells in healthy people across ages (dated by TCRdb to the mid-2010s). The receptor library was made with 5' RACE. For sequencing, an Illumina HiSeq 2500 was employed. A second about 7 to 11 cycle PCR used a sample-barcoded 5' primer and a J-beta primer mix. TCRdb redid the processing of the public reads, applying fastp at Q25 and MiXCR, and retained in-frame beta chains. Every CDR3 protein is listed once, alongside the most common genes and DNA of its rows. Here the sample has approximately 850,000 distinct CDR3 sequences; under 45% occur a single time. Under 20% of the sample comes from the top ten. The sequencing sample was made of blood. The receptors originated from a man aged 55 to 70 in good health.

This clonotype was seen a single time. V is TRBV7-2 and J is TRBJ2-2; D is uncertain. The CDR3 covers 13 residues. Trimming removed 1 base from V and 6 bases from J, with 6 bases in between. Germline lookup yields CDR1 SGHTA and CDR2 FQGNSA. As DNA, the CDR3 is TGTGCCAGCAGCTTAGTTCGCTCCGGGGAGCTGTTTTTT. Translating it yields CASSLVRSGELFF.

This clonotype was observed a handful of times. The chain's CDR3 is CSARGGQGAGGAFF. The DNA for the CDR3 is TGCAGTGCTAGAGGGGGACAGGGGGCCGGGGGAGCTTTCTTT. The chain employs TRBV20-1 and TRBJ1-1; 12 bases agree with TRBD1. The V gene's germline CDR1 is DFQATT and CDR2 SNEGSKA (reference sequence). Germline trimming cut 1 base from V and 10 bases from J; bases unmatched to any gene: 7. The CDR3 covers 14 residues.

This clonotype occurred a few times. This chain joins TRBV6-6 and TRBJ2-4, with a weak D call TRBD1 (8 bases). Germline assignment: CDR1 MNHNY and CDR2 SVGAGI (reference sequence). The CDR3 has 13 residues. Trimming stripped 6 bases from V and 6 bases from J, with 12 bases between. The DNA of the CDR3 is TGTGCCAGCAGCCACAGGGGGGGAAACATTCAGTACTTC. This sequence encodes CASSHRGGNIQYF.

The V call is TRBV6-5, the J call TRBJ2-7, with D possibly being TRBD1 or TRBD2 (6 bases each). The CDR3 consists of 15 residues. Looked up from germline, CDR1 is MNHEY and CDR2 is SVGAGI. Trimming took off 3 bases at V and 4 bases at J, with 16 bases between the two ends. The CDR3 reads CASSYSRGRSYEQYF. CDR3 nucleotides: TGTGCCAGCAGTTATTCTAGGGGGAGGTCGTACGAGCAGTACTTC.

The chain is built from TRBV2 and TRBJ2-4; no clear D gene. This CDR3 is 15 amino acids long. Germline CDR1 is SNHLY and CDR2 is FYNNEI. V shed 3 bases and J shed 0 bases, with 9 bases lying between them. The CDR3 protein is CASSDVGLAKNIQYF. In nucleotides, the CDR3 is TGTGCCAGCAGTGACGTTGGGTTAGCCAAAAACATTCAGTACTTC.

This clonotype was observed many times. The V and J genes are TRBV9 and TRBJ2-4; TRBD1 matches 11 bases. This CDR3 contains 18 residues. Germline V gene lookup returns CDR1 SGDLS and CDR2 YYNGEE. V gave up 4 bases and J gave up 1 base; unmatched junction bases: 10. CDR3 protein: CASSLNSGTGGAKNIQYF. DNA for the CDR3: TGTGCCAGCAGCCTAAACTCGGGGACAGGGGGGGCCAAAAACATTCAGTACTTC.

CDR3 region: CASNRQGTLSGANVLTF. The DNA of the CDR3 is TGCGCCAGCAACAGGCAGGGAACCCTCTCTGGGGCCAACGTCCTGACTTTC. The rearrangement joins TRBV5-1 to TRBJ2-6; TRBD1 might be the D (5 bases). The V gene's germline CDR1 is SGHRS and CDR2 YFSETQ. Trimming removed 6 bases from V and 0 bases from J, with 16 bases in between. CDR3 length: 17 amino acids.

This clonotype came up many times. CDR3: CASRNLDTQYF. The CDR3 DNA reads as TGTGCCAGCAGGAATTTAGATACGCAGTATTTT. This chain uses TRBV3-1 with TRBJ2-3, with D hard to call. V lost 6 bases to trimming and J lost 5 bases, with 6 bases between them. The CDR3 has 11 residues. Germline lookup yields CDR1 LGHDT and CDR2 YNNKEL (reference sequence).

V is TRBV7-2 and J is TRBJ2-3; D is unresolved. The CDR3 has 16 residues. The V and J ends lost 6 bases and 2 bases respectively, with 18 bases between them. Germline V gene sequence: CDR1 SGHTA, CDR2 FQGNSA. CDR3 residues: CASRAGWASFTDTQYF. CDR3 DNA sequence: TGTGCCAGCAGAGCAGGTTGGGCCAGCTTCACAGATACGCAGTATTTT.

The chain joins TRBV7-2 to TRBJ2-1; D is unclear. This CDR3 has 12 residues. V gave up 3 bases and J gave up 10 bases, with 10 bases separating them. Germline values: CDR1 SGHTA, CDR2 FQGNSA. Here the CDR3 reads CASSFHSKEQFF. The DNA of the CDR3 is TGTGCCAGCAGCTTTCATAGTAAGGAGCAGTTCTTC. The full variable domain, rest sourced from reference TRBV7-2 and TRBJ2-1, is GAGVSQSPSNKVTEKGKDVELRCDPISGHTALYWYRQSLGQGLEFLIYFQGNSAPDKSGLPSDRFSAERTGGSVSTLTIQRTQQEDSAVYLCASSFHSKEQFFGPGTRLTVL.

This sequence joins TRBV7-8 and TRBJ2-1; 8 bases align to TRBD1. The length of the CDR3 is 16 residues. Losses at the gene ends were 3 bases for V and 6 bases for J; bases not matched to a gene: 10. Germline assignment: CDR1 SGHVS and CDR2 FQNEAQ. CDR3 in amino acids: CASSFKQGASSNEQFF. In DNA, the CDR3 is TGTGCCAGCAGCTTCAAGCAGGGGGCATCAAGCAATGAGCAGTTCTTC.

Remarks on this clonotype: This clone may be a read error of a much larger clone one base away. V is TRBV12-3 or TRBV12-4 and J is TRBJ1-2; D might be TRBD1 (6 bases). This CDR3 spans 14 amino acids. Here the CDR3 DNA reads TGTGCCGGCAGTATCACCAGGGGTCTTTATGGCTACACCTTC. Encoded protein: CAGSITRGLYGYTF.

As regards this clonotype: One end of the junction fails to match germline, which may point to a read error. The chain uses TRBV3-1 and TRBJ2-3; the match to TRBD2 covers 7 bases. This CDR3 region has 11 residues. Per germline, CDR1 LGHDT and CDR2 YNNKEL (reference sequence). CDR3 sequence: CASSLAGTRYF. The CDR3 nucleotides are TGTGCCAGCAGCCTAGCGGGTACGCGGTATTTT.

The rearrangement links TRBV11-3 to TRBJ2-1, with D possibly matching TRBD2 (6 bases). There are 14 residues in the CDR3. Germline V gene data show CDR1 as SGHNT and CDR2 as YENEEA. The V and J ends lost 1 base and 8 bases respectively, with 12 bases between them. The CDR3 DNA reads TGTGCCAGCAGCTTAGGGGCTAGCGTGCATGAGCAGTTCTTC. Its protein is CASSLGASVHEQFF.

In this sample, this clonotype turned up a few times. This rearrangement joins TRBV7-9 to TRBJ1-4, with D maybe TRBD1 (5 bases). Trimming left V 4 bases short and J 4 bases short, with 10 bases between. Germline lookup yields CDR1 SEHNR and CDR2 FQNEAQ (reference sequence). This CDR3 spans 14 amino acids. DNA for the CDR3: TGTGCCAGCAGCTACAGCCAGGGTAATGAAAAACTGTTTTTT. This codes for CASSYSQGNEKLFF.

This clonotype was picked up a small number of times. V and J are TRBV3-1 and TRBJ1-2; D remains unclear. Germline CDR1 reads LGHDT; CDR2 reads YNNKEL (reference sequence). The CDR3 length is 14 residues. V was trimmed by 2 bases and J by 3 bases, leaving 10 bases between them. Here the CDR3 DNA reads TGTGCCAGCAGCCAATCGGAACTCTACTATGGCTACACCTTC. It encodes CASSQSELYYGYTF.

This clonotype was picked up a small number of times. This chain uses TRBV6-2 or TRBV6-3 with TRBJ2-7; 11 bases are a match to TRBD1. CDR3 length equals 14 residues. Germline CDR1 MNHEY, CDR2 SVGEGT. After removal of 6 bases from V and 6 bases from J, the junction contained 7 bases not matched to a gene. The CDR3 sequence: CASSHKGQGVEQYF. The CDR3 bases are TGTGCCAGCAGCCACAAGGGACAGGGGGTCGAGCAGTACTTC.

This clonotype was seen more than once but under ten times. The chain recombines TRBV27 with TRBJ1-6; no clear D. The CDR3 contains 12 residues. Trimming stripped 8 bases from V and 3 bases from J, with 5 bases between. CDR1 is MNHEY and CDR2 is SMNVEV in the germline V gene (reference sequence). The chain's CDR3 is CASALYNSPLHF. The CDR3 DNA follows: TGTGCCAGCGCCCTCTATAATTCACCCCTCCACTTT.

The sample holds a few counts of this clonotype. V usage is TRBV10-3 and J usage is TRBJ1-2; 8 bases match TRBD1. The CDR3 consists of 16 residues. Germline assignment: CDR1 ENHRY and CDR2 SYGVKD. V trimming: 1 base; J trimming: 4 bases; junction bases outside the gene matches: 8. CDR3 region: CAISEFPGGGTYGYTF. The DNA of the CDR3 is TGTGCCATCAGTGAGTTTCCAGGGGGCGGTACCTATGGCTACACCTTC.

The chain recombines TRBV18 with TRBJ2-7; 8 bases align to TRBD1. V lost 3 bases, J lost 3 bases, and 7 bases stayed unmatched. The CDR3 consists of 15 residues. Per germline, CDR1 KGHSH and CDR2 LQKENI. CDR3 nucleotide sequence: TGTGCCAGCTCACCTAGGGGACAGGCAGGCTACGAGCAGTACTTC. Translation gives CASSPRGQAGYEQYF.

The chain is built from TRBV20-1 and TRBJ2-4; D remains ambiguous. Trimming cost V 1 base and J 4 bases, with 11 bases left between them. The CDR3 length is 14 residues. Germline V gene sequence: CDR1 DFQATT, CDR2 SNEGSKA (reference sequence). CDR3 amino acids: CSARVPGIKNIQYF. DNA of the CDR3: TGCAGTGCTAGAGTCCCGGGTATAAAAAACATTCAGTACTTC.